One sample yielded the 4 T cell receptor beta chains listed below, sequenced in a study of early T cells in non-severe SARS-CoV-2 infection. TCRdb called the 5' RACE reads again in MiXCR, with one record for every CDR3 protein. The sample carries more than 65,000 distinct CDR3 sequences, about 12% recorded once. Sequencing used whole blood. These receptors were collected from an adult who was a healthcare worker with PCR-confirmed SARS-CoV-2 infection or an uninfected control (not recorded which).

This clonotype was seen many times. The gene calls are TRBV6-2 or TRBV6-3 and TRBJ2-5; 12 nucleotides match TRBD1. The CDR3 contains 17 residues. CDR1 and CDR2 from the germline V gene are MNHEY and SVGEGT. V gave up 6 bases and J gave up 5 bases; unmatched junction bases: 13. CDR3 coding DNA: TGTGCCAGCAGCAGCCGGGACAGGGGGCGCGAGGTGGAGACCCAGTACTTC. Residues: CASSSRDRGREVETQYF.

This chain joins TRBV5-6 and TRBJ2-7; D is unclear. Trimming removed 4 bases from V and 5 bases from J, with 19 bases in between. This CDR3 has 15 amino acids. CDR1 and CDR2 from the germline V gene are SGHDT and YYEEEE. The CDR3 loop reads CASSPGFISPHEQYF. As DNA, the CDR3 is TGTGCCAGCAGCCCCGGGTTTATTTCCCCCCACGAGCAGTACTTC.

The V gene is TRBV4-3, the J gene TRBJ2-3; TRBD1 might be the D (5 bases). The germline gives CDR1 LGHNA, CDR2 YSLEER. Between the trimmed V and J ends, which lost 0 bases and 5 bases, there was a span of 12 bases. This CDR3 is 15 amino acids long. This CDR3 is CASSQEVYQGDTQYF. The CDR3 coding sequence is TGCGCCAGCAGCCAAGAGGTCTACCAGGGAGATACGCAGTATTTT.

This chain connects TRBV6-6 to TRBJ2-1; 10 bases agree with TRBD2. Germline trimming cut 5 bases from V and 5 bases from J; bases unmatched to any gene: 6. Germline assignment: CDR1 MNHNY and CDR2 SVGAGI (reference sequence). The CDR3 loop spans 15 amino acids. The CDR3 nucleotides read TGTGCCAGCAGTCTCGGACTAGCGGTTAACAATGAGCAGTTCTTC. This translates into CASSLGLAVNNEQFF.